Detailed here is one TCR beta chain. What it binds is unknown. These data come from a study of T cell responses to AZD1222 COVID-19 vaccine. Study outcomes and limitations: Seropositive status at baseline applied to only six AZD1222 recipients. White British ancestry dominated among donors, who included more females, and clonal diversity was possibly underestimated.

The method was immunoSEQ multiplex PCR; TCRdb's version includes in-frame clones alone and lacks a portion of them. The top ten clones hold 1.4% to 1.5% of a sample with some 130,000 clones, 75% to 90% of them seen once. The ends were cut back, 0 bases at V and 8 bases at J, with 13 bases in the middle. The CDR3 has 15 amino acids. Per germline, CDR1 SEHNR and CDR2 FQNEAQ (reference sequence). The sequencing used peripheral blood, collected on day 0 of AZD1222 vaccination. The chain combines TRBV7-9 with TRBJ1-4; the D gene is possibly TRBD1 (5 bases). This receptor was identified in an adult in good health. CDR3 in DNA: TGTGCCAGCAGCTTAGCCGTCAGGGTACAAGAAAAACTGTTTTTT. As protein: CASSLAVRVQEKLFF.